Sequencing of this T cell receptor beta chain was carried out in a study of T-cell reconstitution after alpha-beta-depleted transplantation in children. Study results and limitations: Diversity of TCRbeta at day 60 was high in some patients, arising from surviving recipient T cells and thymic progenitors. T-cell numbers and diversity one year post-transplant derived largely from freshly generated T cells. After transplant, at about two months, alpha-beta T cells were reportedly derived from several hundred expanded graft clones.

Concerning this clonotype itself: Its antigen is still unknown. A single base separates this from a much larger clone, so it may be a read error.

Germline CDR1 MDHEN, CDR2 SYDVKM. CDR3 length equals 16 residues. A TCRbeta library incorporating unique molecular identifiers was prepared. TCRdb fed the PCR reads into MiXCR, producing one record per CDR3 protein. In the table there are some 300,000 distinct CDR3 sequences, around 9.1% of which are singletons. The chain combines TRBV28 with TRBJ2-1, with TRBD2 matching over 11 bases. Here the sequenced sample was PBMCs, taken before TCRalphabeta/CD19-depleted stem cell transplant. The receptor comes from a boy younger than two with acute myeloid leukemia, due to receive a stem cell transplant. CDR3 DNA: TGTGCCAGCAGTCACACCGGGACTAGCGGAAACAATGAGCAGCTCTTC. It specifies CASSHTGTSGNNEQLF.